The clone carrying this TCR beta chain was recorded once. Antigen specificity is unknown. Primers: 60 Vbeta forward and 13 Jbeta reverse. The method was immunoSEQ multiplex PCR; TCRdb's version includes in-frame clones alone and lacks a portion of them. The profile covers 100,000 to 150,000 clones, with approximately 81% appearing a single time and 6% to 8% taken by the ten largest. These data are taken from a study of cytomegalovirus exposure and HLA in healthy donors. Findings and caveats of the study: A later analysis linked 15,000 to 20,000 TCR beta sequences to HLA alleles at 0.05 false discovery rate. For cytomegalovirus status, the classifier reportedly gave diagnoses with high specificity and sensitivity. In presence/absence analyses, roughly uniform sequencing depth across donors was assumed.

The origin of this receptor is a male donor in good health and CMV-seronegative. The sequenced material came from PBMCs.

The CDR3 loop is CASSLGTSADTQYF. CDR3 coding DNA: TGCGCCAGCAGCCTTGGGACTAGTGCGGATACGCAGTATTTT. V and J are TRBV4-3 and TRBJ2-3, with 8 bases matching TRBD2. The germline CDR1 and CDR2 sequences are LGHNA and YSLEER. With V trimmed by 4 bases and J by 6 bases, 6 bases remained unmatched. The CDR3 is made up of 14 amino acids.